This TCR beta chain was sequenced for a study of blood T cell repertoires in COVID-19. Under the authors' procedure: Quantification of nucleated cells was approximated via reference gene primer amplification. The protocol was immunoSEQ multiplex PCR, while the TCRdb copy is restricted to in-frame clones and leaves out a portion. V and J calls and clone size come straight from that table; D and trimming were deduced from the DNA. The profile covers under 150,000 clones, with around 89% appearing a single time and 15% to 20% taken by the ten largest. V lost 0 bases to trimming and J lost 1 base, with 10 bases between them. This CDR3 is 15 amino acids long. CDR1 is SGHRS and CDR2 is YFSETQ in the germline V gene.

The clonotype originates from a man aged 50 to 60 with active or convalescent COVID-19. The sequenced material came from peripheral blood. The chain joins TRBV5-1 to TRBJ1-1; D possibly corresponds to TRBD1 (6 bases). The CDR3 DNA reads TGCGCCAGCAGCTTGGTTCGGGGGGCGAACACTGAAGCTTTCTTT. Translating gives CASSLVRGANTEAFF. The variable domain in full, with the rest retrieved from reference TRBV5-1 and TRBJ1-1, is KAGVTQTPRYLIKTRGQQVTLSCSPISGHRSVSWYQQTPGQGLQFLFEYFSETQRNKGNFPGRFSGRQFSNSRSEMNVSTLELGDSALYLCASSLVRGANTEAFFGQGTRLTVV.